This T cell receptor (beta chain) was observed in a study of blood T cells in healthy people across ages (dated by TCRdb to the mid-2010s). The study in broad terms: In model experiments, template switching captured about one uniquely barcoded TCR beta cDNA molecule for every two T cells. The study analyzed two additional independent replicas of 1 million unique cDNA reads from the same blood draw for two donors, one aged 18 to 30 and one aged 80 or older. To track age-related changes in TCR beta repertoire diversity, the study relied on deep sequencing normalized with unique cDNA molecular identifiers. The donors were divided into four age groups: young (average around 17 years), middle-aged (about 40), aged (under 70) and long-lived (roughly 82). Here is what the overall study found, with its caveats: Since profiling was done on bulk unsorted PBMCs, naive and antigen-experienced compartments could not be conclusively compared. The CMV infection status of donors was not known, potentially confounding age-related changes in expanded clonotypes. Observed TCR beta diversity correlated strongly with the percentage of naive T cells measured by flow cytometry. Total diversity estimates from one million sequenced T cells were considered lower bounds and underestimates. As age increased, observed TCR beta diversity per million T cells dropped in a roughly linear way, and a significant reduction was already evident by age around 41. Compared with the aged group, the long-lived group had more naive CD4+ T cells, fewer expanded clones and increased TCR diversity, suggesting age selection.

The germline V gene (reference sequence) specifies SSHAT as CDR1 and FNYEAQ as CDR2. Taken from cysteine to phenylalanine, the CDR3 has 14 residues. The read is trimmed to its CDR3 DNA, 42 bases read in frame from base 1. V drops 1 base and J drops 4 bases, leaving 9 bases in between. The library relied on 5' RACE. Sequencing was carried out with an Illumina HiSeq 2500. A second 7 to 11 cycle PCR used a sample-barcoded 5' primer and a J-beta primer mix. A unique molecular identifier was introduced onto each TCR beta cDNA molecule by a template-switch 5' adaptor carrying 12 random nucleotides. Each sample yielded at least 2.5 million CDR3-containing paired-end reads. First-strand cDNA was synthesized from all RNA with the Mint cDNA synthesis kit, primed by a TRBC-specific oligonucleotide. All cDNA was treated with uracil-DNA glycosylase and then went through a first 18-cycle PCR with the universal primers M1SS and BC2_uni_R. The paper's processing steps were these. Normalization of each sample was performed by random selection of 1 million high-quality reads, each carrying a distinct molecular identifier. Reads with shared molecular identifiers were discarded instead of being binned into consensus sequences. MiTCR, run with a Q25 quality threshold and the strictest error-elimination algorithm, handled CDR3 identification, clonotype clustering and error correction. A nonparametric unseen species model using Euler transformation provided a lower-bound estimate of total TCR beta diversity. Starting from the raw public reads, TCRdb applied fastp trimming at Q25, assembled clones with MiXCR and retained in-frame beta chains. Rows with a matching CDR3 protein are joined into one entry that keeps the most common DNA and genes. None of the V and J calls come from the authors' own analysis; TCRdb made them. This sample gives about 780,000 distinct CDR3 sequences in total; under 30% of them show up just once. About 3% of the sample comes from the top ten.

The donors were 40 or so Caucasian individuals from Russia, aged roughly 6 to 100 years, who were systemically healthy. Ten milliliters of peripheral blood were drawn from each donor into EDTA-treated Vacutainer tubes. Ficoll-Paque density-gradient centrifugation was used to isolate PBMCs, with at least 6.5 million obtained per sample. Total RNA, at least 6 micrograms per sample, was extracted from PBMCs with Trizol reagent. Naive CD45RAhigh/CD27high T cell percentages were measured by flow cytometry on a PBMC aliquot from every donor. This clonotype was picked up a small number of times. This clone's antigen is unknown. Base qualities are missing; no much larger clone stands one base away. This same sample was also taken into another study, of T cells of mothers and their children. From the second report: Nine systemically healthy Caucasian individuals, comprising three mothers and their six children, were included as donors. cDNA synthesis used all of the extracted RNA, with around 1.4 ug of RNA in each 15 ul reaction. In the second PCR, the M1S primer introduced both the sample barcodes and 2-4 random nucleotides. More than 8 million TCR beta CDR3 reads were obtained from each mother, and roughly 3.1 million reads were obtained from each child. Thymic selection similarly shapes TCR recombination output in related and unrelated pairs, with minor effect from inherited differences. Related mother-child pairs always showed normalized repertoire overlap that was slightly higher than in unrelated mother-child pairs, though the difference was never significant. With a sensitivity of roughly 93 clones per million clonotypes, no persistent microchimeric T cell clones were detected. The study used deep NGS to compare TCR beta repertoires of mothers and children, seeking features distinguishing related mother-child pairs from unrelated individuals. Mothers averaged 40 +/- 4 years of age and children averaged roughly 11 +/- 4 years. After adapter ligation was performed with NEBNext reagents, the libraries were sequenced on an Illumina HiSeq 2000 with 100+100 nt paired-end reads. Mother and child libraries were prepared a month apart and sequenced in separate runs to prevent cross-contamination. Between roughly 450,000 and 2,000,000 distinct TCR beta clonotypes were identified per donor. Naive TCR beta clonotypes were estimated from low-frequency clonotypes matched to each donor's FACS-determined naive share, without sorting.

Sequencing was performed on blood. The sequence was obtained from a boy aged 10-17 years in good health. This sequence uses TRBV7-7 and TRBJ2-3; no D gene can be assigned with confidence. The CDR3 region reads CASSLDQVADTQYF. The DNA sequence is as follows: TGTGCCAGCAGCTTAGACCAGGTTGCAGATACGCAGTATTTT. Outside the CDR3, residues come from the reference TRBV7-7 and TRBJ2-3 proteins, so the full variable domain is: GAGVSQSPRYKVTKRGQDVTLRCDPISSHATLYWYQQALGQGPEFLTYFNYEAQPDKSGLPSDRFSAERPEGSISTLTIQRTEQRDSAMYRCASSLDQVADTQYFGPGTRLTVL.